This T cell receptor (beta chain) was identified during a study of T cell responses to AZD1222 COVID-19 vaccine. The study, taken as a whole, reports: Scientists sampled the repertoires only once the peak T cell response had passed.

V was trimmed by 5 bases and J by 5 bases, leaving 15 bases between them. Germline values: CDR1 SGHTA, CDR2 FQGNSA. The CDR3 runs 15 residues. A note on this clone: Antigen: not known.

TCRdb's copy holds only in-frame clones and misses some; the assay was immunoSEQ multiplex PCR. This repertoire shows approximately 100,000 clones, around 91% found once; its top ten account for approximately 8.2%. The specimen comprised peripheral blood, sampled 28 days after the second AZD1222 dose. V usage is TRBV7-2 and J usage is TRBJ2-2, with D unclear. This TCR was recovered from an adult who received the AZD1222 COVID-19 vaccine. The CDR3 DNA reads TGTGCCAGCAGCCCCAAGAGCTCGGCAACCGGGGAGCTGTTTTTT. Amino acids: CASSPKSSATGELFF.